A selection of T cell receptor beta chains follows, all from one sample in a study of early T cells in non-severe SARS-CoV-2 infection. From the 5' RACE reads, TCRdb called clonotypes with MiXCR, one entry per CDR3 protein. Of thousands of distinct CDR3 sequences in the sample, 4% to 6% were seen once. The sequenced sample consisted of whole blood. These receptor sequences come from an adult who was a healthcare worker with PCR-confirmed SARS-CoV-2 infection or an uninfected control (not recorded which). CDR3s include the opening cysteine and the closing phenylalanine or tryptophan. A D gene is named only where the DNA matches it firmly. The listing skips clone size in some rows; elsewhere it reads once, few, many or a size class.

v_call,d_call,clone_size,j_call,cdr3_nt,cdr3_aa
TRBV19,TRBD2,many,TRBJ2-1,TGTGCCAGAGTACAAATAGCGGGAGGGTACTCCTACAATGAGCAGTTCTTC,CARVQIAGGYSYNEQFF
TRBV27,TRBD1,medium-sized,TRBJ1-4,TGTGCCAGCAGTTCCTCACAGGGGAGACTGTTTTTT,CASSSSQGRLFF
TRBV24-1,TRBD2,many,TRBJ2-3,TGTGCCACCGCGGGAGCGCGTTTTAGCACAGATACGCAGTATTTT,CATAGARFSTDTQYF
TRBV11-3,TRBD2,medium-sized,TRBJ2-5,TGTGCCAGCAGCTTCGGACTAGCGGGAGACGGAGAGACCCAGTACTTC,CASSFGLAGDGETQYF
TRBV7-2,.,few,TRBJ1-5,TGTGCCAGCAGCTTAAATGGATTACGCCAGCCCCAGCATTTT,CASSLNGLRQPQHF
TRBV10-3,TRBD1,many,TRBJ1-4,TGTGCCATCATGGAGGGGGCCGGTGAAAAACTGTTTTTT,CAIMEGAGEKLFF
TRBV18,.,many,TRBJ2-3,TGTGCCAGCTCACCACTGGCAGAAGTCCCAGATACGCAGTATTTT,CASSPLAEVPDTQYF
TRBV9,.,medium-sized,TRBJ2-1,TGTGCCAGCAGCGTATCCCCCAATGGGGAATCGCAGTTCTTC,CASSVSPNGESQFF
TRBV11-2,TRBD2,few,TRBJ2-3,TGTGCCAGCAGCTTAAGGCTAGCGGCCCTCACAGATACGCAGTATTTT,CASSLRLAALTDTQYF
TRBV20-1,.,medium-sized,TRBJ2-3,TGCAGTGCTAGAGATTTGGAGGAGGCCCCCACAGATACGCAGTATTTT,CSARDLEEAPTDTQYF
TRBV6-5,TRBD1,many,TRBJ1-1,TGTGCCAGCAGAACGGACAGGGGAGGGGCTTTCTTT,CASRTDRGGAFF
TRBV18,.,medium-sized,TRBJ1-1,TGTGCCAGCTCACCACCGACGGGAGTGAACACTGAAGCTTTCTTT,CASSPPTGVNTEAFF
TRBV11-1,.,medium-sized,TRBJ2-3,TGTGCCAGCAGCTTATCCCAGGCAGATACGCAGTATTTT,CASSLSQADTQYF
TRBV20-1,.,medium-sized,TRBJ1-6,TGCAGTGCTAGAGGACAGAATAATTCACCCCTCCACTTT,CSARGQNNSPLHF
TRBV6-5,.,.,TRBJ2-7,TGTGCCAGCAGTTACATCGGGTTGCGGGACGGAGCCTACGAGCAGTACTTC,CASSYIGLRDGAYEQYF
TRBV11-3,TRBD2,medium-sized,TRBJ2-2,TGTGCCAGCAGCTCCCCCGGACTAGCGGGAGGTCGAATCGGGGAGCTGTTTTTT,CASSSPGLAGGRIGELFF
TRBV18,.,medium-sized,TRBJ2-2,TGTGCCAGCTCACCGATGCCCGGGAACACCGGGGAGCTGTTTTTT,CASSPMPGNTGELFF
TRBV11-3,TRBD1,medium-sized,TRBJ1-1,TGTGCCAGCAGCTTAGGACAGGGATTAAACACTGAAGCTTTCTTT,CASSLGQGLNTEAFF
TRBV6-2/TRBV6-3,.,few,TRBJ1-1,TGTGCCAGCAGTTACTCACGGCTTGAAGCTTTCTTT,CASSYSRLEAFF
TRBV3-1,.,many,TRBJ1-5,TGTGCCAGCAGCCCCTATCTCGGGGACAATCAGCCCCAGCATTTT,CASSPYLGDNQPQHF
TRBV20-1,TRBD2,medium-sized,TRBJ2-3,TGCAGTGCTAGAGGGACTAGCGGGAGACCCACAGATACGCAGTATTTT,CSARGTSGRPTDTQYF
TRBV6-5,TRBD1,many,TRBJ1-2,TGTGCCAGCAGGAGGGGGCTTAACTATGGCTACACCTTC,CASRRGLNYGYTF
TRBV18,TRBD2,many,TRBJ2-1,TGTGCCAGCTCACCACCGGGCGGGAGTTCCTACAATGAGCAGTTCTTC,CASSPPGGSSYNEQFF
TRBV5-1,.,medium-sized,TRBJ2-3,TGCGCCAGCAGCTTAGGAACTTATACAGATACGCAGTATTTT,CASSLGTYTDTQYF
TRBV12-5,TRBD1,.,TRBJ1-2,TGTGCTAGTGGTCAATCAAACATAGACAGGGGCATTGCGCGGGGCTACACCTTC,CASGQSNIDRGIARGYTF
TRBV3-1,.,medium-sized,TRBJ2-7,TGTGCCAGCAGCCAAGGATCGGGGCCTTCCTACGAGCAGTACTTC,CASSQGSGPSYEQYF
TRBV28,TRBD1,.,TRBJ1-1,TGTGCCAGCAGTGCCCGGGACAGGCAGAACACTGAAGCTTTCTTT,CASSARDRQNTEAFF
TRBV6-2/TRBV6-3,.,medium-sized,TRBJ2-1,TGTGCCAGCGGTAGCGGAGGGCCCCACAATGAGCAGTTCTTC,CASGSGGPHNEQFF
TRBV6-5,.,.,TRBJ2-6,TGTGCCAGCAGTTACAAGCGGTATACGGAAGGGGCCAACGTCCTGACTTTC,CASSYKRYTEGANVLTF
TRBV27,TRBD2,many,TRBJ2-5,TGTGCCAGCAGTAGAAGGACTAGCGGTACGGAGACCCAGTACTTC,CASSRRTSGTETQYF